The next 25 T cell receptor beta chains were all read from a single sample in a study of regulatory dendritic cells for organ transplantation. Data came from immunoSEQ multiplex PCR; TCRdb stores just in-frame clones and leaves some out. This table holds some 10,000 clones, roughly two thirds found once. Material: memory CD8+ T cells from blood. Subset described: CD45RO+ memory T cells. The receptor source for this set is a human donor in good health.

This sequence joins TRBV23-1 and TRBJ1-5; a weak D match, TRBD1 (5 bases). TRBV23-1 counts as an open reading frame of uncertain function. V was pared by 4 bases and J by 7 bases, with 11 bases between. The CDR3 length is 13 residues. Written as DNA, the CDR3 is TGCGCCAGCAGTCTCAGGGAGTACCAGCCCCAGCATTTT. Encoded protein: CASSLREYQPQHF.

CDR3 region: CASSLGSASYGYTF. The CDR3 DNA reads TGTGCCAGCAGCTTAGGGTCGGCATCTTATGGCTACACCTTC. The chain recombines TRBV7-8 with TRBJ1-2; D unresolved. Germline V gives CDR1 SGHVS, CDR2 FQNEAQ. The germline V and J ends were trimmed by 1 base and 5 bases, with 11 bases remaining between them. The CDR3 is 14 residues long.

A word on this clone: The sample contains more than one DNA sequence encoding this CDR3. The rearrangement uses TRBV5-4 and TRBJ1-6; D uncertain. Deletions cut 4 bases from V and 5 bases from J, with 7 bases between. The CDR3 runs 13 residues. Germline V lookup: CDR1 SGHNT, CDR2 YYREEE (reference sequence). The CDR3 spells CASSPGDNSPLHF. For the CDR3, the DNA is TGTGCCAGCAGCCCTGGCGATAATTCACCCCTCCACTTT.

This clone ranks as medium-sized (0.01 to 0.1%). V usage is TRBV6-5 and J usage is TRBJ1-1; 9 bases are shared with TRBD1. Germline V gene sequence: CDR1 MNHEY, CDR2 SVGAGI. The trim removed 6 bases at V and 4 bases at J, leaving 6 bases unmatched. The CDR3 length is 14 residues. Here the CDR3 reads CASSNTGGVTEAFF. CDR3 in DNA: TGTGCCAGCAGCAATACAGGGGGCGTCACTGAAGCTTTCTTT.

This clone was observed a handful of times. The rearrangement uses TRBV5-1 and TRBJ2-7, with 8 bases fitting TRBD1. Germline V gives CDR1 SGHRS, CDR2 YFSETQ. V lost 5 bases to trimming and J lost 3 bases; unmatched junction nucleotides: 10. The CDR3 runs to 15 residues. The CDR3 DNA follows: TGCGCCAGCAGGGTGAGATCGGACAGGGTCTACGAGCAGTACTTC. Encoded protein: CASRVRSDRVYEQYF.

CDR3 in DNA: TGTGCCAGCAGTTTGGGAGGGGGACAGCACTTACTAGCCAAAAACATTCAGTACTTC. Amino acid sequence: CASSLGGGQHLLAKNIQYF. The chain couples TRBV28 to TRBJ2-4, with D perhaps assigned TRBD1 or TRBD2 (7 bases each). This CDR3 comprises 19 residues. Germline assignment: CDR1 MDHEN and CDR2 SYDVKM. V lost 3 bases and J lost 0, with 21 bases in between.

This clone has just a few counts. The chain uses TRBV4-1 and TRBJ1-1; D might be TRBD1 (6 bases). The CDR3 is 14 residues long. The germline V and J ends were trimmed by 2 bases and 3 bases, with 10 bases remaining between them. Germline assignment: CDR1 MGHRA and CDR2 YSYEKL. CDR3 sequence: CASSQFRGDTEAFF. CDR3 nucleotide sequence: TGCGCCAGCAGCCAATTCAGGGGAGACACTGAAGCTTTCTTT.

This CDR3 reads CASSDSAGTPYNEQFF. DNA of the CDR3: TGTGCCAGCAGTGACTCAGCGGGAACCCCCTACAATGAGCAGTTCTTC. The rearrangement uses TRBV6-4 and TRBJ2-1; 7 nucleotides line up with TRBD2. Germline values: CDR1 MRHNA, CDR2 SNTAGT. Trimming took 0 bases from V and 2 from J; bases not matched to a gene: 4. This CDR3 is 16 amino acids long.

The chain couples TRBV19 to TRBJ1-1; 8 bases map to TRBD1. The CDR3 spans 13 residues. Germline lookup yields CDR1 LNHDA and CDR2 SQIVND (reference sequence). J gave up 5 bases and V 1 base, and 0 bases lay outside the gene matches. CDR3 sequence: CASSIGQGTEAFF. The CDR3 DNA reads as TGTGCCAGTAGTATAGGACAGGGGACTGAAGCTTTCTTT.

The chain employs TRBV2 and TRBJ2-7, with TRBD2 matching 11 bases. Trimming at V came to 3 bases and at J to 4 bases, leaving 23 bases not matched to a gene. Germline CDR1 is SNHLY and CDR2 is FYNNEI. The CDR3 runs 21 residues. The CDR3 DNA reads as TGTGCCAGCAGTGATCCGGCTAGCGGGGGGCCCGCAACCTTCGGGGGATACGAGCAGTACTTC. It yields the protein CASSDPASGGPATFGGYEQYF. Supplemented by reference TRBV2 and TRBJ2-7, the full variable domain reads EPEVTQTPSHQVTQMGQEVILRCVPISNHLYFYWYRQILGQKVEFLVSFYNNEISEKSEIFDDQFSVERPDGSNFTLKIRSTKLEDSAMYFCASSDPASGGPATFGGYEQYFGPGTRLTVT.

The chain joins TRBV28 to TRBJ2-7; D is undetermined. The CDR3 loop spans 11 amino acids. The germline V gene has CDR1 MDHEN and CDR2 SYDVKM. V shed 8 bases and J shed 10 bases, with 15 bases lying between them. The DNA for the CDR3 is TGTGCCAGCCGCGACGTAGGTAGTCAGTACTTC. As protein: CASRDVGSQYF.

The rearrangement links TRBV5-4 to TRBJ2-7; TRBD2 might be the D (6 bases). The CDR3 spans 16 residues. The V gene's germline CDR1 is SGHNT and CDR2 YYREEE (reference sequence). Trimming took 3 bases from V and 0 from J, leaving 16 bases between them. CDR3 protein: CASSSAGGRSSYEQYF. In DNA form, the CDR3 reads TGTGCCAGCAGCTCGGCCGGGGGACGGTCCTCCTACGAGCAGTACTTC. The full variable domain, rest sourced from reference TRBV5-4 and TRBJ2-7, is ETGVTQSPTHLIKTRGQQVTLRCSSQSGHNTVSWYQQALGQGPQFIFQYYREEENGRGNFPPRFSGLQFPNYSSELNVNALELDDSALYLCASSSAGGRSSYEQYFGPGTRLTVT.

This clone was seen a handful of times. The chain's CDR3 is CASSQDGGAGANVLTF. The DNA for the CDR3 is TGCGCCAGCAGCCAAGATGGGGGGGCTGGGGCCAACGTCCTGACTTTC. The genes are TRBV4-3 and TRBJ2-6, with 7 bases lining up with TRBD2. The CDR3 is 16 amino acids. The V gene's germline CDR1 is LGHNA and CDR2 YSLEER. V gave up 0 bases and J gave up 2 bases; unmatched junction bases: 1.

This clone has just one count. J is TRBJ2-7 and V is TRBV4-1; D unresolved. The V end was cut by 2 bases, the J end by 6 bases, with 14 bases between. This CDR3 is built from 14 residues. Germline CDR1 and CDR2: MGHRA and YSYEKL. In DNA, the CDR3 is TGCGCCAGCAGCCAATCAGTCGCGCTCCGCGAGCAGTACTTC. Translated: CASSQSVALREQYF.

The V and J genes are TRBV10-3 and TRBJ2-3; 9 nucleotides align to TRBD2. Germline CDR1 is ENHRY and CDR2 is SYGVKD. The CDR3 is made up of 16 amino acids. J was trimmed by 6 bases and V by 0 bases; bases with no gene match: 7. The CDR3 loop is CAISESASGNLDTQYF. The CDR3 region has the DNA TGTGCCATCAGTGAGTCGGCTAGCGGGAACTTGGATACGCAGTATTTT.

The chain recombines TRBV7-8 with TRBJ2-1; D tentatively reads TRBD1 or TRBD2 (5 bases each). Germline loops: CDR1 SGHVS, CDR2 FQNEAQ. V lost 4 bases, J lost 0 bases, and 31 bases lay in between. CDR3 length: 22 residues. The CDR3 DNA is TGTGCCAGCAGCTCGCCATACCCCCTCCCCGGGGCCTCTTTGAGCTCCTACAATGAGCAGTTCTTC. Protein product: CASSSPYPLPGASLSSYNEQFF.

The chain uses TRBV5-4 and TRBJ2-7; D is perhaps TRBD1 (6 bases). Looked up from germline, CDR1 is SGHNT and CDR2 is YYREEE (reference sequence). This CDR3 region has 15 residues. Trimming took 3 bases from V and 8 from J, leaving 21 bases between them. The CDR3 here is CASSSSRGQLTKQYF. CDR3 nucleotide sequence: TGTGCCAGCAGCTCCTCCCGAGGACAGCTTACGAAGCAGTACTTC. The variable domain in full, completed from reference TRBV5-4 and TRBJ2-7, reads ETGVTQSPTHLIKTRGQQVTLRCSSQSGHNTVSWYQQALGQGPQFIFQYYREEENGRGNFPPRFSGLQFPNYSSELNVNALELDDSALYLCASSSSRGQLTKQYFGPGTRLTVT.

The gene calls are TRBV6-1 and TRBJ1-1; D perhaps matches TRBD1 (5 bases). The CDR3 has 13 residues. Germline V CDR1 and CDR2: MNHNS, SASEGT. The ends were cut back, 7 bases at V and 1 base at J, with 10 bases in the middle. CDR3 in amino acids: CASTLTENTEAFF. The CDR3 nucleotides read TGTGCCAGCACCCTGACAGAGAACACTGAAGCTTTCTTT.

This chain joins TRBV4-1 and TRBJ2-2; no reliable D call. In germline, CDR1 is MGHRA, CDR2 YSYEKL. The V and J ends lost 4 bases and 0 bases respectively, with 6 bases between them. CDR3 length equals 14 residues. The CDR3 is CASSLWANTGELFF. CDR3 nucleotides: TGCGCCAGCAGCCTGTGGGCGAACACCGGGGAGCTGTTTTTT.

The chain joins TRBV4-2 to TRBJ2-1; TRBD2 matches at 12 bases. Per the germline V gene, CDR1 is LGHNA and CDR2 is YNFKEQ. The V segment lost 4 bases and the J segment 10 bases; nucleotides outside the gene matches: 14. The CDR3 runs 17 residues. The CDR3 loop is CASSPSLAGGPLEEQFF. The CDR3 region has the DNA TGTGCCAGCAGCCCCTCCCTAGCGGGAGGGCCCCTGGAAGAGCAGTTCTTC.

Sample share makes this clone large. The chain couples TRBV2 to TRBJ1-4; D is unclear. This CDR3 is 16 amino acids long. The V and J ends lost 4 bases and 7 bases respectively, with 19 bases between them. Per the germline V gene, CDR1 is SNHLY and CDR2 is FYNNEI. Here the CDR3 reads CASSAITGSGGEKLFF. The CDR3 DNA reads as TGTGCCAGCAGTGCTATAACCGGGTCTGGAGGTGAAAAACTGTTTTTT.

This clone appeared a single time. The chain recombines TRBV7-2 with TRBJ2-1; TRBD2 agrees at 11 bases. The ends lost 4 bases at V and 6 bases at J; junction bases unmatched: 5. Germline CDR1 and CDR2: SGHTA and FQGNSA. The CDR3 runs to 15 residues. CDR3 protein: CASSSTSGRFNEQFF. CDR3 nucleotides: TGTGCCAGCAGCTCAACTAGCGGGAGATTCAATGAGCAGTTCTTC.

J is TRBJ2-5 and V is TRBV19; 11 positions match TRBD2. Germline lookup yields CDR1 LNHDA and CDR2 SQIVND (reference sequence). V was clipped by 5 bases and J by 5 bases; unmatched bases: 4. This CDR3 spans 14 amino acids. CDR3 sequence reads: CASSELAGVETQYF. DNA for the CDR3: TGTGCCAGTAGTGAACTAGCGGGAGTTGAGACCCAGTACTTC.

This rearrangement joins TRBV29-1 to TRBJ2-3; no reliable D call. Trimming cost V 6 bases and J 2 bases, with 9 bases left between them. Germline V gene data show CDR1 as SQVTM and CDR2 as ANQGSEA. The CDR3 totals 12 residues. The CDR3 reads CSVLFATDTQYF. The CDR3 region has the DNA TGCAGCGTCCTATTTGCCACAGATACGCAGTATTTT.

V gene TRBV6-4 combines with J gene TRBJ1-2; tentative D call: TRBD1 (5 bases). In germline, CDR1 is MRHNA, CDR2 SNTAGT. The CDR3 has 16 amino acids. V lost 5 bases to trimming and J lost 3 bases, with 19 bases between them. The CDR3 sequence is CASSRARVGEDYGYTF. The CDR3 DNA reads as TGTGCCAGCAGTAGGGCCCGGGTAGGGGAGGACTATGGCTACACCTTC.